The 5 T cell receptor beta chains reported below all come from one sample, sequenced in a study of identical twins. TCRdb itself ran the 5' RACE reads through MiXCR, one entry per CDR3 protein. The sample records some 240,000 distinct CDR3 sequences, about 10% being singletons. The sample taken for sequencing was memory T cells sorted from blood. The receptors were sampled from a man aged 45-65 years in good health.

Many counts were recorded for this clonotype. V gene TRBV6-1 combines with J gene TRBJ1-2; D is undetermined. V was shortened by 1 base and J by 8 bases, with 5 bases between the two germline ends. This CDR3 has 11 amino acids. Germline CDR1 is MNHNS and CDR2 is SASEGT. The CDR3 DNA reads TGTGCCAGCAGTGAAGATCAAGGCTACACCTTC. It translates to CASSEDQGYTF.

The V and J genes are TRBV29-1 and TRBJ2-5; no firm D call. This CDR3 has 15 amino acids. V was pared by 0 bases and J by 5 bases, with 16 bases between. CDR1 and CDR2 (germline): SQVTM, ANQGSEA. CDR3: CSVEDPEDGGETQYF. The CDR3 nucleotides are TGCAGCGTTGAAGATCCAGAGGACGGTGGGGAGACCCAGTACTTC.

This clonotype was counted only a few times. J is TRBJ2-2 and V is TRBV5-1, with a tentative D call TRBD2 (5 bases). CDR3 length equals 15 residues. Germline CDR1 reads SGHRS; CDR2 reads YFSETQ. Trimming took 1 base from V and 3 from J, leaving 10 bases between them. The CDR3 is CASSLSGKDTGELFF. In nucleotides, the CDR3 is TGCGCCAGCAGCTTGTCGGGGAAGGACACCGGGGAGCTGTTTTTT.

In its sample, this clonotype was seen many times. The chain has TRBV6-5 and TRBJ1-1; D is uncertain. The CDR3 runs 15 residues. Per the germline V gene, CDR1 is MNHEY and CDR2 is SVGAGI. Trimming took 0 bases from V and 1 from J, leaving 9 bases between them. The CDR3 DNA reads TGTGCCAGCAGTTACTCGCCCGCAGCGAACACTGAAGCTTTCTTT. Translated: CASSYSPAANTEAFF.

The J gene is TRBJ2-1, the V gene TRBV12-3 or TRBV12-4; D possibly corresponds to TRBD2 (5 bases). The CDR3 has 13 residues. Trimming took off 6 bases at V and 4 bases at J, with 10 bases between the two ends. The CDR3 region is CASRIGLYNEQFF. For the CDR3, the DNA is TGTGCCAGCAGAATCGGACTTTACAATGAGCAGTTCTTC.